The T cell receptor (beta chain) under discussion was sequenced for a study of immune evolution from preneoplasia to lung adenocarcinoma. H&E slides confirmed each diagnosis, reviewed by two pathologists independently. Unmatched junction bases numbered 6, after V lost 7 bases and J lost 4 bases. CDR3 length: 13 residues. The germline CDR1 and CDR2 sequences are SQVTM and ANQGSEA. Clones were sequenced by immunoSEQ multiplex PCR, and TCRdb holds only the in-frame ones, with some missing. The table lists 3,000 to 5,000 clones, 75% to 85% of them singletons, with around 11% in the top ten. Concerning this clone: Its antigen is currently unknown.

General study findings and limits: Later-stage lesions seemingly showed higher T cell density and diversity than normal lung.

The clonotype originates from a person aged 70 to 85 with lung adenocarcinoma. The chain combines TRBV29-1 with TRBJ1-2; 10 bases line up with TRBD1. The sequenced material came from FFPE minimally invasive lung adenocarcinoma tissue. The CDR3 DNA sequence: TGCAGCGCCGAACGGGACAGGGGCTATGGCTACACCTTC. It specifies CSAERDRGYGYTF.